The sequence of this T cell receptor beta chain was determined in a study of blood T cell repertoires in COVID-19. Study overall: Samples came from the United States, Italy and Spain, spanning acute and convalescent COVID-19. In each case, the material was cDNA or gDNA derived from T cells, B-cell-depleted T cells, or PBMCs.

Germline-derived CDR1 and CDR2 are SGHRS and YFSETQ. CDR3 size: 13 residues. After removal of 4 bases from V and 4 bases from J, the junction contained 4 bases not matched to a gene. Authors' data handling: The assay estimated nucleated cells by amplifying reference gene primers. Sequencing was performed with immunoSEQ multiplex PCR; in TCRdb, only in-frame clones are kept and a portion is missing. V, J and clone size reflect that table, while D and trimming were determined from the DNA. The sample holds about 220,000 clones; 80% to 85% are singletons and the top ten take 2% to 2.5%. The table lists this clone with a few counts.

This sequence was found in a woman aged 55-70 years with acute or convalescent COVID-19. The sample comprised peripheral blood. This rearrangement joins TRBV5-1 to TRBJ1-2; the match to TRBD1 covers 7 bases. The CDR3 loop is CASSPDRAYGYTF. The CDR3 DNA reads as TGCGCCAGCAGCCCAGACAGGGCCTATGGCTACACCTTC.